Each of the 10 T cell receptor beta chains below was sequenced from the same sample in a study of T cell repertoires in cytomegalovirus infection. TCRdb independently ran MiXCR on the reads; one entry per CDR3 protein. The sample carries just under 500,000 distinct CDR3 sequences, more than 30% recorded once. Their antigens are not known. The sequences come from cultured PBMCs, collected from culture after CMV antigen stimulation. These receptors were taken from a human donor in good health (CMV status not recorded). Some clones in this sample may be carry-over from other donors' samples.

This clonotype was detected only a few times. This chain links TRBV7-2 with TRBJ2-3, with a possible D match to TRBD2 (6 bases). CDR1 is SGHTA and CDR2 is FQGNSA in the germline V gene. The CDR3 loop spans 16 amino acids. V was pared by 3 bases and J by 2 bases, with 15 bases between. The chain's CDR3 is CASSFFTSRATDTQYF. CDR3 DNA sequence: TGTGCCAGCAGCTTTTTCACTAGCAGAGCCACAGATACGCAGTATTTT.

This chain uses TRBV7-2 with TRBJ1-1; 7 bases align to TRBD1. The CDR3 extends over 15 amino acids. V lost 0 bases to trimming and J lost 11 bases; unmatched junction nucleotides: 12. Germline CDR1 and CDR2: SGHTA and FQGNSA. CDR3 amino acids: CASSLAGRGTRGAFF. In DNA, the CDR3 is TGTGCCAGCAGCTTAGCGGGCAGGGGGACACGGGGGGCTTTCTTT.

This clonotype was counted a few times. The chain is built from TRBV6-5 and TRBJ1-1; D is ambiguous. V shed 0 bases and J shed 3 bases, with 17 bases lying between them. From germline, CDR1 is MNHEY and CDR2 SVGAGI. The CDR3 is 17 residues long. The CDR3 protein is CASSYSIQPIPYTEAFF. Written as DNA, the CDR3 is TGTGCCAGCAGTTACTCGATACAGCCGATACCTTACACTGAAGCTTTCTTT.

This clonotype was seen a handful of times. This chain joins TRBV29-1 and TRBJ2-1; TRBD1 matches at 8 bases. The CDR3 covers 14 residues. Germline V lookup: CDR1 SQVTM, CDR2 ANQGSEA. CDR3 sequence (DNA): TGCAGTGCAGGGGGCGGCGGCGCTTACAATGAGCAGTTCTTC. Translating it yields CSAGGGGAYNEQFF.

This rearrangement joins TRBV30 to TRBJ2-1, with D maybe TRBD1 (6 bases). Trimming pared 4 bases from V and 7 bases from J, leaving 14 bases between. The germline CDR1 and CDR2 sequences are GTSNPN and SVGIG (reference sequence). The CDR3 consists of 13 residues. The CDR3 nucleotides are TGTGCCTGGACCCAGGGGTTAACGAATGAGCAGTTCTTC. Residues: CAWTQGLTNEQFF.

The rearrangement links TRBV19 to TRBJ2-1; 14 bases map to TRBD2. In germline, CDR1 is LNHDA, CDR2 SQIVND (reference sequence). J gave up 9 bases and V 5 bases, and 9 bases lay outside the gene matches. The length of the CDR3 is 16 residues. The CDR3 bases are TGTGCCAGTAGTCCCCGACTAGCGGGAGGGCCTAGTGAGCAGTTCTTC. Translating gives CASSPRLAGGPSEQFF.

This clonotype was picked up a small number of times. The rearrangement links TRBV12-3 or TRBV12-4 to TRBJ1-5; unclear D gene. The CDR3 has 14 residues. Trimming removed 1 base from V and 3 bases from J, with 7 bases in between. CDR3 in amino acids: CASSLGRYNQPQHF. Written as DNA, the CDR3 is TGTGCCAGCAGTTTAGGTCGGTACAATCAGCCCCAGCATTTT.

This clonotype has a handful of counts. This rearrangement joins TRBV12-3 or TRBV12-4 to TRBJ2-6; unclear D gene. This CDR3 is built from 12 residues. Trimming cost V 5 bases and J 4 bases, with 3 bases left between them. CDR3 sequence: CASSLGANVLTF. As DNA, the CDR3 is TGTGCCAGCAGTCTCGGGGCCAACGTCCTGACTTTC.

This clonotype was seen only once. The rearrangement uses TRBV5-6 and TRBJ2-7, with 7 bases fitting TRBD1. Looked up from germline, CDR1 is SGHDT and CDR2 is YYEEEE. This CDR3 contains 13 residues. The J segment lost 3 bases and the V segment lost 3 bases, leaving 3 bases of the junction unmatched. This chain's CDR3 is CASSSRDSYEQYV. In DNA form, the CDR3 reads TGTGCCAGCAGCTCCCGGGACAGCTACGAGCAGTACGTC.

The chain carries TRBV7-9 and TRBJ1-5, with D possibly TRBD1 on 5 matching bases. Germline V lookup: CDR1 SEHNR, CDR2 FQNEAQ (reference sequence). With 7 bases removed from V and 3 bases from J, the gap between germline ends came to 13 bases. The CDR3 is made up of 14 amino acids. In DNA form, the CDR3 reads TGTGCCAGCACCCTAACAGGACCCAATCAGCCCCAGCATTTT. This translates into CASTLTGPNQPQHF.